The T cell receptor beta chain described here comes from a study of cytomegalovirus exposure and HLA in healthy donors. A few counts support this clone. Distinct nucleotide sequences in the sample also encode this CDR3. The CDR3 contains 17 residues. The germline CDR1 and CDR2 sequences are SGDLS and YYNGEE. Trimming cost V 4 bases and J 1 base, with 17 bases left between them. Amplification used 60 Vbeta primers and 13 Jbeta primers. The repertoire was sequenced with immunoSEQ multiplex PCR; TCRdb's copy has only in-frame clones and lacks some. The sample includes 140,000 to 150,000 clones, less than 10% of them seen just once.

The clonotype comes from a man over 45 in good health and CMV-seronegative. Sequenced sample: PBMCs. This chain uses TRBV9 with TRBJ1-4; D gene ambiguous. The DNA for the CDR3 is TGTGCCAGCAGCTCAGGACCCACGGGAGGAACTAATGAAAAACTGTTTTTT. As protein: CASSSGPTGGTNEKLFF.